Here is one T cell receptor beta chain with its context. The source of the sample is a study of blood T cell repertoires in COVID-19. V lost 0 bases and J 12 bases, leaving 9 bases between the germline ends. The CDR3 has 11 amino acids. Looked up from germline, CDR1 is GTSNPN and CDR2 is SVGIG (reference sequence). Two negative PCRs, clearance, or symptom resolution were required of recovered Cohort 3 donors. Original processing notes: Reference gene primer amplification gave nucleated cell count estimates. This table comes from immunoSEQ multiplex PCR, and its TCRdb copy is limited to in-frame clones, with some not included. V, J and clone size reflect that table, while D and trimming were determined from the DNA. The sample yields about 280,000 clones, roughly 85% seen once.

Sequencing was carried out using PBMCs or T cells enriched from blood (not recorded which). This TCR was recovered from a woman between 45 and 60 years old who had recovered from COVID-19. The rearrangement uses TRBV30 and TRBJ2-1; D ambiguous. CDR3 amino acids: CAWSVTRGQFF. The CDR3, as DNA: TGTGCCTGGAGTGTGACCCGAGGGCAGTTCTTC.